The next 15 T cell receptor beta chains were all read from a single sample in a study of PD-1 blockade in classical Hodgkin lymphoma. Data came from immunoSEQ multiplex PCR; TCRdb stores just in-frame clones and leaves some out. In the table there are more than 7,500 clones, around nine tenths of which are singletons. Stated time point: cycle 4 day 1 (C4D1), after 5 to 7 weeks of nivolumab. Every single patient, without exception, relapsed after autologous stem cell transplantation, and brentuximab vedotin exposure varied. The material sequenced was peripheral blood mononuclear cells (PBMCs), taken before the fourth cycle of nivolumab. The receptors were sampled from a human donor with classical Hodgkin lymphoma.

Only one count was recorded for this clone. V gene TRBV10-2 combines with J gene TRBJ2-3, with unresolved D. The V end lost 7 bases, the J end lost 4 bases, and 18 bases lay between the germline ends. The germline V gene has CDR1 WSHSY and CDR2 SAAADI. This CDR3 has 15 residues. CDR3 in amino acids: CASKQDLNVPDTQYF. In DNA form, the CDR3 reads TGCGCCAGCAAGCAGGACCTAAATGTTCCAGATACGCAGTATTTT.

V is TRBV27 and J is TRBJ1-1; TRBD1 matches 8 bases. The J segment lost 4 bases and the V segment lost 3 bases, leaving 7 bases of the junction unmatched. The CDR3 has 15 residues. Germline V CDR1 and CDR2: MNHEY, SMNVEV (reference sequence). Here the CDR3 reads CASSFRQGKGTEAFF. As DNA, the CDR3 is TGTGCCAGCAGTTTTCGACAGGGGAAGGGCACTGAAGCTTTCTTT.

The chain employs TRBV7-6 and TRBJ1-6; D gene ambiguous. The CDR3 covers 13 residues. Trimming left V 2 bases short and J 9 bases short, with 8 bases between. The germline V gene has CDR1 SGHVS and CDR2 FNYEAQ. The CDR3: CASSLSSGSPLHF. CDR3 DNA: TGTGCCAGCAGCTTATCCTCCGGTTCACCCCTCCACTTT.

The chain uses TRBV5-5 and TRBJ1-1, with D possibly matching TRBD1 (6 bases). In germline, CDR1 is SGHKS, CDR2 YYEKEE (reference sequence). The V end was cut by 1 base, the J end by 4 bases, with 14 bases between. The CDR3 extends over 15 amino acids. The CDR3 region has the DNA TGTGCCAGCAGCTTGAACACAGGGTCGACCACTGAAGCTTTCTTT. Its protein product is CASSLNTGSTTEAFF.

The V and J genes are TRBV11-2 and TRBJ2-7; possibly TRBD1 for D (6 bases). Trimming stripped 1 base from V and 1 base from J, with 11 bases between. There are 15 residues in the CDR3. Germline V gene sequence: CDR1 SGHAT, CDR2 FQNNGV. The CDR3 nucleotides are TGTGCCAGCAGCTTAGGGCAGGGGTCTTCCTACGAGCAGTACTTC. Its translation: CASSLGQGSSYEQYF.

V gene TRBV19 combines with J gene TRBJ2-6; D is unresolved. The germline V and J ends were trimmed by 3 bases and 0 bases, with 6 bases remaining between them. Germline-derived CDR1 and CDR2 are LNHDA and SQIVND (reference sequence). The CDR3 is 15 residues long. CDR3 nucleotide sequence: TGTGCCAGTAGTATGGGGTACTCTGGGGCCAACGTCCTGACTTTC. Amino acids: CASSMGYSGANVLTF.

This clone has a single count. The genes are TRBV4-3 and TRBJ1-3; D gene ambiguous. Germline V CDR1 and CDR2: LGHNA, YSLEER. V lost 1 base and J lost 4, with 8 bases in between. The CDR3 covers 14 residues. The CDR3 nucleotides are TGCGCCAGCAGCCAAGGAGCGGGAGGAAACACCATATATTTT. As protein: CASSQGAGGNTIYF.

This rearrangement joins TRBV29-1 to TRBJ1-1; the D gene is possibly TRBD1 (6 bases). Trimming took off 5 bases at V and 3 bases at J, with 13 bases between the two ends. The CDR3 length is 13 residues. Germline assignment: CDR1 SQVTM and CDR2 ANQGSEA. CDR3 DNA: TGCAGCGTTCACAGGGAGTGGGACACTGAAGCTTTCTTT. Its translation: CSVHREWDTEAFF.

CDR3 in amino acids: CASSPQTGGVLYGYTF. The CDR3, as DNA: TGTGCCAGCTCACCTCAGACAGGGGGCGTCCTCTATGGCTACACCTTC. The genes are TRBV18 and TRBJ1-2; 10 nucleotides agree with TRBD1. The CDR3 consists of 16 residues. With 3 bases clipped from V and 4 bases from J, the junction kept 8 bases outside the gene matches. Germline lookup yields CDR1 KGHSH and CDR2 LQKENI.

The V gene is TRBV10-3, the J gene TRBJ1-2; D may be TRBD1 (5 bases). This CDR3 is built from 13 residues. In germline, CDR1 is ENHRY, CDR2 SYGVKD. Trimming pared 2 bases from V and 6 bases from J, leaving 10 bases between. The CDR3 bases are TGTGCCATCAGTGAGACAGGTTTTCATGGCTACACCTTC. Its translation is CAISETGFHGYTF.

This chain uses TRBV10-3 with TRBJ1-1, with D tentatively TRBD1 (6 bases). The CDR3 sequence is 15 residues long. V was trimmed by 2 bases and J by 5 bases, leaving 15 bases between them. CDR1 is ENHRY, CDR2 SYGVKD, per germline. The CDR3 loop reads CAISEPRQGLTEAFF. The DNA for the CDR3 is TGTGCCATCAGTGAGCCTCGTCAGGGGTTAACTGAAGCTTTCTTT.

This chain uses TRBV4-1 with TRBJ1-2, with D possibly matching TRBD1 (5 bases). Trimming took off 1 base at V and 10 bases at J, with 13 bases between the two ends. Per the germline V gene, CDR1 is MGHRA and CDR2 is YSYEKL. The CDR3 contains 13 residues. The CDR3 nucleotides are TGCGCCAGCAGCCAAGTAAGCGGGGGGACCTACACCTTC. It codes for CASSQVSGGTYTF.

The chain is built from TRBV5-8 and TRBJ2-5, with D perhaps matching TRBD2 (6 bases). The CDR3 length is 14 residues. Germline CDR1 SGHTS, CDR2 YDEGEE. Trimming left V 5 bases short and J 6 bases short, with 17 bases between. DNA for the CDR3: TGTGCCAGCAGTATCCCATTGGGAGGCCAGACCCAGTACTTC. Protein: CASSIPLGGQTQYF.

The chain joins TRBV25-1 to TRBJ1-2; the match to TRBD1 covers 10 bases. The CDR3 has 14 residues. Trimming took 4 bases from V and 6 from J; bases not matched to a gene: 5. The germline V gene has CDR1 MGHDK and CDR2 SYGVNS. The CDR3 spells CASSASGTGDGYTF. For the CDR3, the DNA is TGTGCCAGCAGTGCCTCCGGGACAGGGGATGGCTACACCTTC.

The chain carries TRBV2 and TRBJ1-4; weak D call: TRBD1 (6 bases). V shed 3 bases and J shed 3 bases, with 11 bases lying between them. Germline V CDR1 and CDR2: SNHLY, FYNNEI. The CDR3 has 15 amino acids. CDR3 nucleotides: TGTGCCAGCAGTGAGGGGGCGGGGCCTAATGAAAAACTGTTTTTT. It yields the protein CASSEGAGPNEKLFF. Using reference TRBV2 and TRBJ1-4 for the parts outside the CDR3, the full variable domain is EPEVTQTPSHQVTQMGQEVILRCVPISNHLYFYWYRQILGQKVEFLVSFYNNEISEKSEIFDDQFSVERPDGSNFTLKIRSTKLEDSAMYFCASSEGAGPNEKLFFGSGTQLSVL.